The 8 T cell receptor beta chains below come from one sample, sequenced in a study of blood T cell repertoires in COVID-19. Produced via immunoSEQ multiplex PCR; TCRdb's table is partial and in-frame only. The table has fewer than 25,000 clones, 86% seen once. The sample comprised peripheral blood. Every receptor here comes from a woman older than 75 with active or convalescent COVID-19.

The chain links TRBV6-2 or TRBV6-3 to TRBJ2-3; the match to TRBD1 covers 7 bases. The CDR3 runs to 13 residues. The germline V gene has CDR1 MNHEY and CDR2 SVGEGT. The junction had 3 bases not matched to a gene; V was cut back by 6 bases and J by 3 bases. The chain's CDR3 is CASSLQGTDTQYF. The CDR3 DNA is TGTGCCAGCAGCCTACAGGGGACAGATACGCAGTATTTT.

J is TRBJ2-1 and V is TRBV5-5; D is ambiguous. The V and J ends lost 5 bases and 2 bases respectively, with 11 bases between them. This CDR3 has 14 residues. The germline V gene encodes CDR1 SGHKS and CDR2 YYEKEE (reference sequence). The CDR3 protein is CASRPMETYNEQFF. CDR3 bases: TGTGCCAGCAGACCTATGGAGACCTACAATGAGCAGTTCTTC.

The V and J genes are TRBV28 and TRBJ2-2; weak D call: TRBD2 (5 bases). CDR3 size: 16 residues. V lost 6 bases, J lost 6 bases, and 20 bases lay in between. Per germline, CDR1 MDHEN and CDR2 SYDVKM. The DNA of the CDR3 is TGTGCCAGCAGCCGCCCGGGATCACTACTCCCCGGGGAGCTGTTTTTT. As protein: CASSRPGSLLPGELFF.

This chain links TRBV27 with TRBJ1-6, with 8 bases aligning to TRBD1. Trimming removed 4 bases from V and 6 bases from J; junction bases left unmatched: 11. The CDR3 has 17 amino acids. The germline V gene encodes CDR1 MNHEY and CDR2 SMNVEV (reference sequence). The DNA of the CDR3 is TGTGCCAGCAGTTACTCTCGGGGACAGGCTTTTAATTCACCCCTCCACTTT. Protein product: CASSYSRGQAFNSPLHF.

This clone was counted between two and nine times. The rearrangement joins TRBV5-8 to TRBJ1-1, with 9 bases fitting TRBD1. Germline CDR1 SGHTS, CDR2 YDEGEE. Trimming removed 2 bases from V and 0 bases from J; junction bases left unmatched: 5. CDR3 length: 16 residues. DNA for the CDR3: TGTGCCAGCAGCTTTAACGGACAGGGGATGAACACTGAAGCTTTCTTT. This encodes CASSFNGQGMNTEAFF. Full variable domain (remainder filled in from reference TRBV5-8 and TRBJ1-1): EAGVTQSPTHLIKTRGQQATLRCSPISGHTSVYWYQQALGLGLQFLLWYDEGEERNRGNFPPRFSGRQFPNYSSELNVNALELEDSALYLCASSFNGQGMNTEAFFGQGTRLTVV.

The chain has TRBV7-6 and TRBJ1-1, with a weak D call TRBD1 (5 bases). CDR1 and CDR2 from the germline V gene are SGHVS and FNYEAQ. The CDR3 spans 16 residues. The V end was cut by 1 base, the J end by 0 bases, with 12 bases between. CDR3 sequence (DNA): TGTGCCAGCAGCTTAGTCGGGGGTCTCATGAACACTGAAGCTTTCTTT. It encodes CASSLVGGLMNTEAFF.

This clone was seen once. This rearrangement joins TRBV11-3 to TRBJ2-7; no definite D call. Germline CDR1 is SGHNT and CDR2 is YENEEA. The ends were cut back, 0 bases at V and 5 bases at J, with 8 bases in the middle. The CDR3 loop spans 13 amino acids. DNA of the CDR3: TGTGCCAGCAGCTTAGATGCTATCGACGAGCAGTACTTC. The encoded protein is CASSLDAIDEQYF.

The V call is TRBV6-2 or TRBV6-3, the J call TRBJ2-5; TRBD2 agrees at 13 bases. Germline V CDR1 and CDR2: MNHEY, SVGEGT. The V and J ends lost 6 bases and 3 bases, in that order; junction bases with no gene match: 7. The CDR3 is made up of 16 amino acids. CDR3 amino acids: CASSLGTSGVKETQYF. Here the CDR3 DNA reads TGTGCCAGCAGCTTGGGGACTAGCGGGGTAAAAGAGACCCAGTACTTC.